This T cell receptor beta chain originates from a study of CD4+ T cells in melanoma. Whole-study findings and limits: In melanoma, neoantigen-specific CD4+ T cells reportedly differed in differentiation state. CD8+ T cell, macrophage and B cell function reportedly correlated with neoantigen-specific CD4+ T cells.

Comments on this clone: Its specificity is not known.

Repertoires were generated with immunoSEQ multiplex PCR, while TCRdb's copy carries only in-frame clones and drops some. Counted here are more than 110,000 clones, around 90% occurring once; the ten biggest clones make up about 1.5%. The CDR3 is 14 amino acids. Between the trimmed V and J ends, which lost 0 bases and 5 bases, there was a span of 11 bases. Germline-derived CDR1 and CDR2 are SGHRS and YFSETQ. The clonotype comes from a human donor with melanoma. V usage is TRBV5-1 and J usage is TRBJ2-5; D is unclear. CDR3 DNA sequence: TGCGCCAGCAGCTTGGAGGCCTCTCAGGAGACCCAGTACTTC. It codes for CASSLEASQETQYF.